The TCR beta chain described here comes from a study of T cells in Graves' hyperthyroidism and ophthalmopathy. This clonotype was seen many times. From RNA transcripts, TCR beta CDR3 regions were amplified. With the HTBI primer set, the TCR CDR3 went through a first round of RT-PCR. Each CDR3 protein is one row after TCRdb ran MiXCR on the multiplex PCR reads. The sample consists of fewer than 600,000 distinct CDR3 sequences, roughly 14% of them appearing once. V dropped 3 bases and J dropped 7; count of bases not matched to a gene: 9. From germline, CDR1 is DFQATT and CDR2 SNEGSKA (reference sequence). This CDR3 has 15 residues.

Sequenced input: blood. The rearrangement joins TRBV20-1 to TRBJ1-5; 10 positions agree with TRBD1. The TCR originated in a woman aged 18-29 years with Graves' hyperthyroidism. This chain's CDR3 is CSASPGQGYIQPQHF. The CDR3 region has the DNA TGCAGTGCTAGTCCGGGACAGGGGTATATCCAGCCCCAGCATTTT.